This T cell receptor beta chain was documented in a study of shared clonotypes between healthy human individuals. Study summary: Donors had three CD4 naive, three CD4 memory, two CD8 naive and one CD8 memory plate apiece. Study-level findings and limits: Genetic and exposure-history diversity was limited by the few donors. Clonotypes not shared had lower generation probabilities than those common to all four donors. Estimated richness was generally greater in naive than memory subsets.

The assay was immunoSEQ multiplex PCR, and TCRdb's table has in-frame clones only and misses some. The sample yields hundreds of thousands of clones, approximately 73% seen once. As to this clone: What it recognizes is unknown.

Germline assignment: CDR1 SGHNT and CDR2 YYREEE (reference sequence). The V segment lost 1 base and the J segment 2 bases; nucleotides outside the gene matches: 2. This CDR3 contains 14 residues. This chain uses TRBV5-4 with TRBJ1-2, with TRBD1 identical over 7 bases. The sequencing sample was made of memory CD4+ T cells sorted from blood. Specified subset: CD45RA-negative fraction. This TCR was sampled from a woman younger than 45 in good health. This CDR3 is CASSLTGANYGYTF. The CDR3 coding sequence is TGTGCCAGCAGCTTGACAGGGGCGAACTATGGCTACACCTTC.